This TCR beta chain was obtained from a study of cytomegalovirus exposure and HLA in healthy donors. V was shortened by 6 bases and J by 1 base, with 9 bases between the two germline ends. The CDR3 covers 13 residues. CDR1 and CDR2 from the germline V gene are KGHSH and LQKENI. The PCR was carried out with 60 Vbeta primers and 13 Jbeta primers. The assay was immunoSEQ multiplex PCR, and TCRdb's table has in-frame clones only and misses some. Among over 150,000 clones listed, around 79% were seen once. Sequenced sample: PBMCs. This chain joins TRBV18 and TRBJ1-2; D not resolved. The sequence came from a man aged 25 to 45 in good health and CMV-seropositive. The CDR3 sequence: CASSLNSNYGYTF. In nucleotides, the CDR3 is TGTGCCAGCTCCCTCAACAGTAACTATGGCTACACCTTC.